This TCR beta chain was documented in a study of OX40 agonist ivuxolimab in advanced cancers. For the study at large: Patients were given ivuxolimab, an antibody that agonizes OX40 (CD134). Every 2 weeks, ivuxolimab was infused into the patients intravenously at between 0.01 and 10 mg/kg.

The repertoire was sequenced with immunoSEQ multiplex PCR; TCRdb's copy has only in-frame clones and lacks some. There are some 75,000 clones in the sample; 88% occur only once, and around 0.7% lies in the top ten. The V segment lost 11 bases and the J segment 2 bases; nucleotides outside the gene matches: 11. CDR3 length equals 15 residues. The germline gives CDR1 MNHNS, CDR2 SASEGT. Whole-study findings and limits: Determination of antigen specificity was not performed for the expanded peripheral T cells.

To note about this clone: Its antigen is unknown.

The J gene is TRBJ1-5, the V gene TRBV6-1; 8 bases align to TRBD1. This sequence originates from an adult with an advanced solid tumor such as melanoma, head and neck, liver or kidney cancer. Material: CD4+ or CD8+ T cells sorted from blood, obtained in a trial of the OX40 agonist ivuxolimab. Here the CDR3 DNA reads TGTGCCTCCGGTCGGACAGGGTGGGGCAATCAGCCCCAGCATTTT. It translates to CASGRTGWGNQPQHF.